This T cell receptor beta chain was captured by sequencing in a study of cytomegalovirus exposure and HLA in healthy donors. Across the study: Early released data comprised some 91 million unique TCRs from HLA-typed donors.

This clone came up once. Its antigen is as yet unknown. Study-wide findings and caveats: Later, an analysis showed that TCR beta chains associated with HLA were more clonally expanded than others that were equally common. Analyses of presence and absence presupposed an approximately uniform sequencing depth across donors. It was confirmed in vitro that three of the CMV-associated chains were specific for CMV antigens.

The V and J ends lost 7 bases and 2 bases, in that order; junction bases with no gene match: 4. The CDR3 sequence is 12 residues long. Germline V gene sequence: CDR1 SQVTM, CDR2 ANQGSEA. The primer mix had 60 Vbeta and 13 Jbeta primers. Profiling relied on immunoSEQ multiplex PCR, and the TCRdb table lists in-frame clones only, not all of them. The table shows about 88,000 clones, with roughly 79% occurring only once. Source material: PBMCs. The source of this sequence is a woman aged 40 to 50 in good health and CMV-seronegative. This sequence joins TRBV29-1 and TRBJ1-1; 7 bases match TRBD1. CDR3 sequence (DNA): TGCAGCGCCAACAGGGGAAACACTGAAGCTTTCTTT. This codes for CSANRGNTEAFF.